These 26 T cell receptor beta chains came from one sample sequenced in a study of blood T cell repertoires in COVID-19. The protocol was immunoSEQ multiplex PCR, while the TCRdb copy is restricted to in-frame clones and leaves out a portion. This table has about 120,000 clones, 82% appearing once. Sequenced material: peripheral blood. These TCRs come from a woman in her sixties or seventies with acute or convalescent COVID-19.

This chain connects TRBV10-3 to TRBJ2-3; D may be TRBD2 (6 bases). The germline CDR1 and CDR2 sequences are ENHRY and SYGVKD. The CDR3 is made up of 15 amino acids. Trimming took off 0 bases at V and 5 bases at J, with 12 bases between the two ends. The CDR3 loop reads CAISESIGGGDTQYF. As DNA, the CDR3 is TGTGCCATCAGTGAGTCGATTGGGGGAGGAGATACGCAGTATTTT.

The chain has TRBV7-7 and TRBJ2-1, with D possibly being TRBD2 (5 bases). The germline CDR1 and CDR2 sequences are SSHAT and FNYEAQ (reference sequence). Trimming took 5 bases from V and 8 from J, leaving 22 bases between them. This CDR3 is built from 16 residues. CDR3 DNA: TGTGCCAGCAGCCCCCAAGCTCACCTAGCATGGCATGAGCAGTTCTTC. Its protein is CASSPQAHLAWHEQFF.

This chain joins TRBV14 and TRBJ2-1, with 11 bases lining up with TRBD2. Trimming took 1 base from V and 8 from J; bases not matched to a gene: 7. Germline CDR1 is SGHDN and CDR2 is FVKESK. The CDR3 runs 16 residues. For the CDR3, the DNA is TGTGCCAGCAGCCAAGTTACTAGCGGGGGTTCCGATGAGCAGTTCTTC. Encoded protein: CASSQVTSGGSDEQFF. Full variable domain (rest looked up from reference TRBV14 and TRBJ2-1): EAGVTQFPSHSVIEKGQTVTLRCDPISGHDNLYWYRRVMGKEIKFLLHFVKESKQDESGMPNNRFLAERTGGTYSTLKVQPAELEDSGVYFCASSQVTSGGSDEQFFGPGTRLTVL.

This clone turned up a few times. The chain carries TRBV7-2 and TRBJ1-5; D perhaps matches TRBD1 (5 bases). Germline CDR1 SGHTA, CDR2 FQGNSA. Trimming cost V 3 bases and J 11 bases, with 20 bases left between them. The CDR3 sequence is 15 residues long. The CDR3 reads CASSFGLGGGSAQHF. DNA for the CDR3: TGTGCCAGCAGCTTTGGCCTCGGGGGAGGGTCGGCCCAGCATTTT.

The chain links TRBV4-3 to TRBJ2-1; 11 bases are shared with TRBD2. Per germline, CDR1 LGHNA and CDR2 YSLEER. The V and J ends lost 0 bases and 8 bases, in that order; junction bases with no gene match: 3. The CDR3 has 15 amino acids. The CDR3: CASSQEVAGGYEQFF. CDR3 in DNA: TGCGCCAGCAGCCAAGAGGTAGCGGGGGGGTATGAGCAGTTCTTC.

The chain employs TRBV7-9 and TRBJ1-5; the D is unclear. The CDR3 loop spans 13 amino acids. Trimming removed 5 bases from V and 3 bases from J, with 8 bases in between. Germline V gene lookup returns CDR1 SEHNR and CDR2 FQNEAQ (reference sequence). CDR3 nucleotides: TGTGCCAGCAGCGTGGCCTTCAATCAGCCCCAGCATTTT. It specifies CASSVAFNQPQHF.

The chain carries TRBV19 and TRBJ1-6; no clear D gene. CDR1 is LNHDA and CDR2 is SQIVND in the germline V gene (reference sequence). The ends were cut back, 6 bases at V and 7 bases at J, with 16 bases in the middle. CDR3 length: 15 residues. In nucleotides, the CDR3 is TGTGCCAGTAGCCGGTCGAAGCGGGAGAATTCACCCCTCCACTTT. The encoded protein is CASSRSKRENSPLHF.

The chain carries TRBV28 and TRBJ2-2, with 8 bases fitting TRBD1. Germline V gene lookup returns CDR1 MDHEN and CDR2 SYDVKM. Trimming cost V 8 bases and J 1 base; bases outside gene matches: 0. This CDR3 has 13 residues. DNA of the CDR3: TGTGCCAGCGGACAGGGGAACACCGGGGAGCTGTTTTTT. Amino acids: CASGQGNTGELFF. Looking up the rest from reference TRBV28 and TRBJ2-2 gives the full variable domain: DVKVTQSSRYLVKRTGEKVFLECVQDMDHENMFWYRQDPGLGLRLIYFSYDVKMKEKGDIPEGYSVSREKKERFSLILESASTNQTSMYLCASGQGNTGELFFGEGSRLTVL.

This sequence joins TRBV28 and TRBJ1-2, with TRBD1 identical over 9 bases. Germline V lookup: CDR1 MDHEN, CDR2 SYDVKM. V gave up 6 bases and J gave up 7 bases; unmatched junction bases: 9. The CDR3 has 14 residues. CDR3 sequence: CASRTPGQGAGYTF. The CDR3 DNA reads TGTGCCAGCAGGACCCCGGGACAGGGCGCTGGCTACACCTTC.

The chain recombines TRBV6-2 or TRBV6-3 with TRBJ1-6; D is possibly TRBD1 (6 bases). The V gene lost 7 bases and the J gene lost 7 bases, with 20 bases spanning the gap. Germline V gives CDR1 MNHEY, CDR2 SVGEGT. The CDR3 contains 16 residues. The CDR3: CASTPRGAGDNSPLHF. The CDR3 bases are TGTGCCAGCACCCCTCGGGGGGCAGGGGACAATTCACCCCTCCACTTT.

The chain has TRBV7-2 and TRBJ1-5; 7 bases fit TRBD1. The germline CDR1 and CDR2 sequences are SGHTA and FQGNSA. Trimming removed 1 base from V and 4 bases from J; junction bases left unmatched: 1. This CDR3 region has 14 residues. This CDR3 is CASSLGDRNQPQHF. In DNA, the CDR3 is TGTGCCAGCAGCTTAGGGGACAGAAATCAGCCCCAGCATTTT.

The gene calls are TRBV6-5 and TRBJ1-3; D gene uncertain. This CDR3 spans 16 amino acids. Looked up from germline, CDR1 is MNHEY and CDR2 is SVGAGI. Trimming removed 0 bases from V and 2 bases from J, with 11 bases in between. The CDR3 sequence: CASSYSLTGTGNTIYF. Here the CDR3 DNA reads TGTGCCAGCAGTTACTCACTCACGGGGACTGGAAACACCATATATTTT.

This chain links TRBV7-6 with TRBJ2-3; D is perhaps TRBD2 (5 bases). This CDR3 is built from 16 residues. Germline V gene sequence: CDR1 SGHVS, CDR2 FNYEAQ. V shed 0 bases and J shed 0 bases, with 10 bases lying between them. The CDR3 reads CASSLARAGSTDTQYF. The CDR3, as DNA: TGTGCCAGCAGCTTAGCGCGGGCTGGGAGCACAGATACGCAGTATTTT.

This clone was picked up a small number of times. The gene calls are TRBV6-5 and TRBJ2-7; a weak D match, TRBD1 (6 bases). V was cut by 7 bases and J by 3 bases, with 19 bases left in between. CDR3 size: 15 residues. The germline gives CDR1 MNHEY, CDR2 SVGAGI. CDR3 protein: CASTREGGHDYEQYF. In nucleotides, the CDR3 is TGTGCCAGCACCAGGGAAGGGGGACACGACTACGAGCAGTACTTC.

The sample holds many counts of this clone. V usage is TRBV11-1 and J usage is TRBJ1-2, with D maybe TRBD1 (6 bases). V gave up 2 bases and J gave up 5 bases, with 15 bases separating them. This CDR3 has 15 amino acids. CDR1 and CDR2 from the germline V gene are SGHAT and FQDESV (reference sequence). CDR3 in DNA: TGTGCCAGCAGCTTACCGGGACAAGTGAAATATGGCTACACCTTC. Translated: CASSLPGQVKYGYTF.

The J gene is TRBJ1-6, the V gene TRBV6-2 or TRBV6-3; 9 positions agree with TRBD1. The CDR3 runs to 13 residues. Per the germline V gene, CDR1 is MNHEY and CDR2 is SVGEGT. Germline trimming cut 6 bases from V and 9 bases from J; bases unmatched to any gene: 3. CDR3 sequence: CASSQGQGSPLHF. CDR3 DNA: TGTGCCAGCAGCCAGGGACAGGGTTCACCCCTCCACTTT.

The rearrangement joins TRBV5-1 to TRBJ2-3; no clear D. The germline V and J ends were trimmed by 0 bases and 4 bases, with 3 bases remaining between them. CDR3 size: 12 residues. Germline V gene sequence: CDR1 SGHRS, CDR2 YFSETQ. CDR3: CASSLAADTQYF. The CDR3 DNA reads as TGCGCCAGCAGCTTGGCCGCAGATACGCAGTATTTT.

This clone was counted only a few times. This rearrangement joins TRBV19 to TRBJ1-6; D might be TRBD1 (5 bases). Per germline, CDR1 LNHDA and CDR2 SQIVND (reference sequence). CDR3 length: 14 amino acids. Trimming took 6 bases from V and 7 from J, leaving 13 bases between them. DNA for the CDR3: TGTGCCAGTAGAGGAGGGACGAGGAATTCACCCCTCCACTTT. Translated: CASRGGTRNSPLHF.

The genes are TRBV7-8 and TRBJ2-3; no clear D gene. The CDR3 is 13 residues long. V was trimmed by 3 bases and J by 6 bases, leaving 10 bases between them. Germline CDR1 SGHVS, CDR2 FQNEAQ. CDR3 bases: TGTGCCAGCAGCTTCCCCCGGGTCGATACGCAGTATTTT. Translating gives CASSFPRVDTQYF.

This clone has a handful of counts. The chain combines TRBV4-3 with TRBJ1-2; 7 bases are a match to TRBD1. Per germline, CDR1 LGHNA and CDR2 YSLEER. Losses at the gene ends were 3 bases for V and 4 bases for J; bases not matched to a gene: 8. CDR3 length: 15 residues. DNA of the CDR3: TGCGCCAGCAGCCACCGTCTGGGACAGTCCTATGGCTACACCTTC. It specifies CASSHRLGQSYGYTF.

The gene calls are TRBV3-1 (or the pseudogene TRBV3-2) and TRBJ2-1, with 7 bases that match TRBD2. The CDR3 has 17 amino acids. Germline values: CDR1 LGHDT, CDR2 YNNKEL (reference sequence). The V segment lost 3 bases and the J segment 0 bases; nucleotides outside the gene matches: 8. The CDR3: CASSQTLAGFSYNEQFF. The CDR3 DNA is TGTGCCAGCAGCCAGACTTTAGCGGGTTTCTCCTACAATGAGCAGTTCTTC.

The chain has TRBV7-2 and TRBJ1-3; the D is unclear. The CDR3 length is 15 residues. Germline CDR1 is SGHTA and CDR2 is FQGNSA. Trimming left V 6 bases short and J 0 bases short, with 12 bases between. The CDR3 region has the DNA TGTGCCAGCAGACCGACACCTTCCTCTGGAAACACCATATATTTT. It is translated as CASRPTPSSGNTIYF.

The chain joins TRBV5-1 to TRBJ1-1; 7 bases are shared with TRBD1. Trimming removed 4 bases from V and 4 bases from J; junction bases left unmatched: 7. This CDR3 has 14 residues. Germline CDR1 reads SGHRS; CDR2 reads YFSETQ. CDR3 protein: CASSVPRQGTEAFF. The DNA of the CDR3 is TGCGCCAGCAGCGTGCCTCGACAGGGCACTGAAGCTTTCTTT. Full variable domain (outside the CDR3, taken from reference TRBV5-1 and TRBJ1-1): KAGVTQTPRYLIKTRGQQVTLSCSPISGHRSVSWYQQTPGQGLQFLFEYFSETQRNKGNFPGRFSGRQFSNSRSEMNVSTLELGDSALYLCASSVPRQGTEAFFGQGTRLTVV.

This chain joins TRBV28 and TRBJ2-7; 9 nucleotides match TRBD1. The CDR3 runs 18 residues. Germline CDR1 is MDHEN and CDR2 is SYDVKM. Trimming took 4 bases from V and 4 from J; bases not matched to a gene: 17. The CDR3 loop reads CASSSHIGPGTGRYEQYF. The DNA of the CDR3 is TGTGCCAGCAGTTCCCACATTGGGCCTGGGACAGGGCGATACGAGCAGTACTTC.

The chain carries TRBV19 and TRBJ1-2, with 7 bases lining up with TRBD1. Germline trimming cut 4 bases from V and 4 bases from J; bases unmatched to any gene: 6. This CDR3 comprises 14 residues. Germline lookup yields CDR1 LNHDA and CDR2 SQIVND (reference sequence). CDR3 in amino acids: CASSTRDSSYGYTF. As DNA, the CDR3 is TGTGCCAGTAGTACCAGGGACAGCTCCTATGGCTACACCTTC.

The genes are TRBV5-1 and TRBJ2-1; 8 nucleotides align to TRBD2. The germline CDR1 and CDR2 sequences are SGHRS and YFSETQ. The CDR3 length is 15 residues. V trimming: 0 bases; J trimming: 7 bases; junction bases outside the gene matches: 6. The CDR3 bases are TGCGCCAGCAGCTTGGCCCGGCGGGGGGTTAATGAGCAGTTCTTC. Its protein product is CASSLARRGVNEQFF.